This T cell receptor beta chain was obtained from a study of CD8 T cells in ankylosing spondylitis. This clonotype has only a few counts. As yet, its antigen is unknown. TCRdb redid the calling of the 5' RACE reads with MiXCR, one entry per CDR3 protein. Of just under 350,000 distinct CDR3 sequences detected, roughly 14% appear once; the ten largest clones hold 0.95% to 1.4%. After removal of 0 bases from V and 3 bases from J, the junction contained 8 bases not matched to a gene. Germline-derived CDR1 and CDR2 are LGHDT and YNNKEL (reference sequence). This CDR3 spans 17 amino acids. Broader study findings: A motif of roughly eight highly homologous TCR beta variants was seen as apparently characteristic of ankylosing spondylitis blood.

V is TRBV3-1 and J is TRBJ2-5; 9 bases are shared with TRBD2. The clonotype comes from a male donor with ankylosing spondylitis or in good health (not recorded which). Sequencing was performed on blood, either unsorted or a sorted T cell fraction (not recorded which). The CDR3 reads CASSQERIAGAEETQYF. The DNA for the CDR3 is TGTGCCAGCAGCCAAGAAAGGATAGCGGGGGCCGAAGAGACCCAGTACTTC.